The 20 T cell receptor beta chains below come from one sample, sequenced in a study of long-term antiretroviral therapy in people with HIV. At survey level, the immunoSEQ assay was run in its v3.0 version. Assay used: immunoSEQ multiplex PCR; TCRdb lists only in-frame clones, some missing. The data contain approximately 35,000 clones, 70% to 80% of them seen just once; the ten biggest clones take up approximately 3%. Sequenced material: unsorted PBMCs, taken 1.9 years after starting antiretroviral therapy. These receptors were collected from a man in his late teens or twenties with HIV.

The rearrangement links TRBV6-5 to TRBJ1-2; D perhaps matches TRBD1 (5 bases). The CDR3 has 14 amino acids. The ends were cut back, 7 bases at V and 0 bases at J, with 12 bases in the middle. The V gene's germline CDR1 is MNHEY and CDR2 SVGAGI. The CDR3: CASIRRGTNYGYTF. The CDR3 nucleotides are TGTGCCAGCATTCGAAGGGGAACTAACTATGGCTACACCTTC.

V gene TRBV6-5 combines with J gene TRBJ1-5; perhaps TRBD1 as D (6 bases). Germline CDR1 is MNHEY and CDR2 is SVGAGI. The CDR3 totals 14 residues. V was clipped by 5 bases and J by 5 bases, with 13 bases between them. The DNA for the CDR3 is TGTGCCAGCAGTAGAGGGACATTATATCAGCCCCAGCATTTT. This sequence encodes CASSRGTLYQPQHF.

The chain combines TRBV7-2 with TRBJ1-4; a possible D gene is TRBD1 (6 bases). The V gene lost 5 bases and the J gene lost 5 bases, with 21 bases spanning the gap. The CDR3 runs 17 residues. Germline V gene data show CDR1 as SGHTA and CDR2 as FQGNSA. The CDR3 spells CASSTGTGLAFNEKLFF. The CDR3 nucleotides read TGTGCCAGCAGCACAGGGACGGGACTGGCCTTCAATGAAAAACTGTTTTTT.

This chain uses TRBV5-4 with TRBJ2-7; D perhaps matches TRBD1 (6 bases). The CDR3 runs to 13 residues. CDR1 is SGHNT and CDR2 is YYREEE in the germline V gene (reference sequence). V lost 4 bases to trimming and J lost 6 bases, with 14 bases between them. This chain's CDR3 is CASSAEPDSEQYV. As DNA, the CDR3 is TGTGCCAGCAGCGCGGAACCGGACAGCGAGCAGTACGTC.

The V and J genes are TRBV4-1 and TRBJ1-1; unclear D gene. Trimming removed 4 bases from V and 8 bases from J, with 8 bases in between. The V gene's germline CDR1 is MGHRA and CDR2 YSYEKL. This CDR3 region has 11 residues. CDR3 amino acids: CASSRQNEAFF. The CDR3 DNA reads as TGCGCCAGCAGCCGGCAGAACGAAGCTTTCTTT.

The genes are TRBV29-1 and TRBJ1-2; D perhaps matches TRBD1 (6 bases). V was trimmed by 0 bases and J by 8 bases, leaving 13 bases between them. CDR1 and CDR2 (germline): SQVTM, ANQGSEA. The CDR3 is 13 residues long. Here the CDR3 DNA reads TGCAGCGTTGAAGATGGGGACATTCAAGGCTACACCTTC. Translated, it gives CSVEDGDIQGYTF.

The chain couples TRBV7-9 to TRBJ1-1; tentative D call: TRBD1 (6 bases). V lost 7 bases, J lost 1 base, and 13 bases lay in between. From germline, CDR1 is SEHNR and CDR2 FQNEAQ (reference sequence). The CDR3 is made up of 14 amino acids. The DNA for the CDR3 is TGTGCCAGCACCGTACAGGGCCCGAACACTGAAGCTTTCTTT. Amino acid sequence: CASTVQGPNTEAFF.

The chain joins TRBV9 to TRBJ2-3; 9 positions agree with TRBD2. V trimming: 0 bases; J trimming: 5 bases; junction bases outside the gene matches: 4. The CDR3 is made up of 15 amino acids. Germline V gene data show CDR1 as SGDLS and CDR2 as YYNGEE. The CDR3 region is CASSVGAGGLDTQYF. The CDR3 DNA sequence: TGTGCCAGCAGCGTAGGGGCGGGGGGGCTAGATACGCAGTATTTT.

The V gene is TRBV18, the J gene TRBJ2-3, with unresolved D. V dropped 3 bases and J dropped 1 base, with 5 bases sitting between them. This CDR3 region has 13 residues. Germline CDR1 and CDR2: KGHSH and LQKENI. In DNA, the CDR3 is TGTGCCAGCTCACCGCAGGGCACAGATACGCAGTATTTT. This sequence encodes CASSPQGTDTQYF.

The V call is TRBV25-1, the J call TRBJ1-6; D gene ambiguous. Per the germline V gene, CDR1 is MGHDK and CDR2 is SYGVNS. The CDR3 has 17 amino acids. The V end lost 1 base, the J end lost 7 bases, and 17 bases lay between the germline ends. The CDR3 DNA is TGTGCCAGCAGTGAATTGGTTAAAGGGAAAGGCAATTCACCCCTCCACTTT. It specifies CASSELVKGKGNSPLHF. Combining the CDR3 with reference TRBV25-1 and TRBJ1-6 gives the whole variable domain EADIYQTPRYLVIGTGKKITLECSQTMGHDKMYWYQQDPGMELHLIHYSYGVNSTEKGDLSSESTVSRIRTEHFPLTLESARPSHTSQYLCASSELVKGKGNSPLHFGNGTRLTVT.

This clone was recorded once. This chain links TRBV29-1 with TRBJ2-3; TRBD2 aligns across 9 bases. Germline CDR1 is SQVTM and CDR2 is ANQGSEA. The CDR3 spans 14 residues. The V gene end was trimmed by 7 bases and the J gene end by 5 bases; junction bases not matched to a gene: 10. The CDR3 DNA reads TGCAGCGGAAAGCGGGGGGCGGGGCTAGATACGCAGTATTTT. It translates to CSGKRGAGLDTQYF.

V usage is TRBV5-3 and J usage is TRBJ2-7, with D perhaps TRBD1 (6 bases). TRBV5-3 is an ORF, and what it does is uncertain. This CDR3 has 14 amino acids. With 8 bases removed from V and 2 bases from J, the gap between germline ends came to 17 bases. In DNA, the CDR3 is TGTGCCAGCAGCCCCGCGGACAGTCCCTACGAGCAGTACTTC. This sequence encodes CASSPADSPYEQYF.

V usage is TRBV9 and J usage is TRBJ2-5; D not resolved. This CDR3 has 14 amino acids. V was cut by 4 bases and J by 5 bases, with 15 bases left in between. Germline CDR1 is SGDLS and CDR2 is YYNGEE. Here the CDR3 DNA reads TGTGCCAGCAGCCCACGACCGGCTTCGGAGACCCAGTACTTC. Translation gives CASSPRPASETQYF.

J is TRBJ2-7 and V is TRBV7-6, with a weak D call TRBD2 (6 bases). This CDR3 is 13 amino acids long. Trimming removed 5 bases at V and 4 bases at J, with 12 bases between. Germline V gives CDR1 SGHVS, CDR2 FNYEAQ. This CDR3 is CASSAAGLYEQYF. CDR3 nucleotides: TGTGCCAGCAGCGCTGCGGGGCTGTACGAGCAGTACTTC.

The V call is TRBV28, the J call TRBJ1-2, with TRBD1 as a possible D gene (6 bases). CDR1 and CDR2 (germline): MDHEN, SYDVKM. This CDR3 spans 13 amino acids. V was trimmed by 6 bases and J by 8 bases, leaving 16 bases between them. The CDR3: CASRLNRVSGYTF. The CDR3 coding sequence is TGTGCCAGCAGGCTTAACAGGGTATCGGGCTACACCTTC.

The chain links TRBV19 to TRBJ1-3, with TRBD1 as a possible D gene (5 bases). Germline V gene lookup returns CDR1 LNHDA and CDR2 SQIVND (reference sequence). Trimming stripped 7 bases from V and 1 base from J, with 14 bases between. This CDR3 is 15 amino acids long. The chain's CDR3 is CASKLTGGSGNTIYF. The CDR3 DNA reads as TGTGCCAGTAAGCTGACCGGGGGTTCTGGAAACACCATATATTTT.

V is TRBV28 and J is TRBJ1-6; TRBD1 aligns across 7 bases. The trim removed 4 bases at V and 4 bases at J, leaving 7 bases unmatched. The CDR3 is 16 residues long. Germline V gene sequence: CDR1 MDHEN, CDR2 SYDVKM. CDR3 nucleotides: TGTGCCAGCAGTTCCCAGACAGGGACTTATAATTCACCCCTCCACTTT. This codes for CASSSQTGTYNSPLHF.

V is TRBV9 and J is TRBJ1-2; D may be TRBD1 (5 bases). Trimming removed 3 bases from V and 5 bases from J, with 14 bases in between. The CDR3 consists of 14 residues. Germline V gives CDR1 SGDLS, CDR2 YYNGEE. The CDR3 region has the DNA TGTGCCAGCAGCGCCGTCAGGGACCCTTATGGCTACACCTTC. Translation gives CASSAVRDPYGYTF.

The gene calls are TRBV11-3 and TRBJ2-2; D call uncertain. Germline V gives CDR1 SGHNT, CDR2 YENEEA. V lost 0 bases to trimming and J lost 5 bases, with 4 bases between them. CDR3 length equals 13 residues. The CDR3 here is CASSLETTGELFF. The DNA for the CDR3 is TGTGCCAGCAGCTTAGAGACTACCGGGGAGCTGTTTTTT.

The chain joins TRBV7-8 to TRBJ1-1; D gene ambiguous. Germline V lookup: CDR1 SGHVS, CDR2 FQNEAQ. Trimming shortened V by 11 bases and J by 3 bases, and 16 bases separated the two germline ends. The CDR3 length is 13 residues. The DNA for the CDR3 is TGTGCCTCGAGGAGGGATTTGGACACTGAAGCTTTCTTT. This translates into CASRRDLDTEAFF.